This T cell receptor beta chain was documented in a study of tumor and adjacent non-tumor tissue in lung cancer. General observations from the study: Top 100 clones took a larger repertoire share in normal lung. Compared with tumor, normal lung showed significantly lower TCR diversity.

Germline loops: CDR1 SGHAT, CDR2 FQNNGV. V was trimmed by 5 bases and J by 2 bases, leaving 15 bases between them. The CDR3 totals 15 residues. RNA was extracted from bulk tissue without any cell sorting. Donors were chemotherapy-naive, newly diagnosed lung cancer surgical patients in China, August–late 2014. Three rounds of nested PCR, following a modified ARM-PCR protocol, produced the TCRbeta library. TCRdb reprocessed the multiplex PCR reads via MiXCR and lists one record per CDR3 protein. The sample includes 70,000 to 90,000 distinct CDR3 sequences, roughly 80% of them seen just once. With respect to this clonotype: The antigen is undetermined.

This rearrangement joins TRBV11-2 to TRBJ1-2, with D possibly matching TRBD1 (6 bases). The TCR comes from a woman aged 45 to 65 with non-small cell lung cancer. The material sequenced was lung tumor tissue. CDR3: CASSLKGGQNYGYTF. The CDR3 nucleotides read TGTGCCAGCAGCCTAAAGGGGGGGCAGAACTATGGCTACACCTTC. Filled out from reference TRBV11-2 and TRBJ1-2, the complete variable domain reads EAGVAQSPRYKIIEKRQSVAFWCNPISGHATLYWYQQILGQGPKLLIQFQNNGVVDDSQLPKDRFSAERLKGVDSTLKIQPAKLEDSAVYLCASSLKGGQNYGYTFGSGTRLTVV.